This T cell receptor (beta chain) was identified in a study of T-cell memory formation after mild COVID-19. TCRdb redid the calling of the 5' RACE reads with MiXCR, one entry per CDR3 protein. The profile shows 50,000 or so distinct CDR3 sequences, 27% of them singletons. This TCR derives from a man aged 18 to 30 who had mild COVID-19 (a few samples of this study predate the infection). Cell type and time point are not known. The sample consisted of PBMCs or a T cell subset sorted from them (not recorded which).

CDR3 loop: CASSLTGVYEQYF. CDR3 bases: TGCGCCAGCAGCTTAACAGGGGTCTACGAGCAGTACTTC. V and J are TRBV5-1 and TRBJ2-7; 7 bases align to TRBD1. From germline, CDR1 is SGHRS and CDR2 YFSETQ. V lost 2 bases to trimming and J lost 3 bases; unmatched junction nucleotides: 2. The CDR3 length is 13 residues.